The clone carrying this T cell receptor beta chain has only a few counts. Its antigen is as yet unknown. This specimen comes from a study of beta chain features in type 1 diabetes. Reverse transcribing all isolated RNA meant expressed TCRB transcripts were sequenced. The table came from immunoSEQ multiplex PCR; TCRdb's copy has only in-frame clones and leaves some out. The sample holds about 230,000 clones, about 10% seen once. About 100 mL of blood, on average, came from one heparinised draw per donor. Study findings and constraints: Type 1 diabetes patients had TCRB CDR3s that were shorter (moderately but significantly so) in all four CD4+ subsets. The naive, central memory and Treg TCRB repertoires looked more alike in patients than they did in healthy donors.

The sample consisted of naive CD4+ T cells from blood. The source is a woman under 30 in good health.

The CDR3: CAWSDRGGNYGYTF. The CDR3, as DNA: TGTGCCTGGAGTGATCGAGGGGGTAACTATGGCTACACCTTC. This chain joins TRBV30 and TRBJ1-2; possibly TRBD1 for D (6 bases). Per germline, CDR1 GTSNPN and CDR2 SVGIG (reference sequence). The CDR3 is made up of 14 amino acids. Trimming pared 1 base from V and 1 base from J, leaving 10 bases between.